This entry describes one TCR beta chain. What it binds is unknown. Between the trimmed V and J ends, which lost 4 bases and 0 bases, there was a span of 13 bases. The V gene's germline CDR1 is SGHRS and CDR2 YFSETQ. The CDR3 is 15 amino acids. The entry originates in a study of neoadjuvant anti-PD-1 for oral cavity cancer. Study as a whole: Patients mostly received three to four biweekly nivolumab doses at 3 mg/kg before surgery. Patients without progression received a fourth nivolumab dose around day 43, then surgical resection on days 50-56. Study conclusions and caveats: Treg/Th17 ratio rose with pretreatment blood and fell with post-treatment tumor TCRbeta clonality.

TCRdb keeps only in-frame clones here, not all; method: immunoSEQ multiplex PCR. The sample includes fewer than 35,000 clones, approximately 90% of them seen just once. This sequence joins TRBV5-1 and TRBJ1-1; D unresolved. The sequencing here drew on PBMCs, taken before nivolumab (anti-PD-1) treatment. This receptor was taken from a person between 40 and 85 years old with oral cavity squamous cell carcinoma. The CDR3: CASSPDGRVNTEAFF. CDR3 in DNA: TGCGCCAGCAGCCCTGATGGACGGGTGAACACTGAAGCTTTCTTT.